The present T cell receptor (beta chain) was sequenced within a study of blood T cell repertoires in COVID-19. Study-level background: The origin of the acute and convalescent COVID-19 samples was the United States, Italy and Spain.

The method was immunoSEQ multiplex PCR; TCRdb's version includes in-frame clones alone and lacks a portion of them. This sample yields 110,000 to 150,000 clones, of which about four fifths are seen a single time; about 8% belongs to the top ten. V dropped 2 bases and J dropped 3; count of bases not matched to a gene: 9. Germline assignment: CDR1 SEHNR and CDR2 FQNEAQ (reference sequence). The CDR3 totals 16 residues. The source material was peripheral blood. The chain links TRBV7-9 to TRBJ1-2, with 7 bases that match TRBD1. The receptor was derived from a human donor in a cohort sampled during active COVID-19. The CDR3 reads CASSLKTQGRDYGYTF. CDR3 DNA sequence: TGTGCCAGCAGCTTAAAAACACAGGGGAGAGACTATGGCTACACCTTC.